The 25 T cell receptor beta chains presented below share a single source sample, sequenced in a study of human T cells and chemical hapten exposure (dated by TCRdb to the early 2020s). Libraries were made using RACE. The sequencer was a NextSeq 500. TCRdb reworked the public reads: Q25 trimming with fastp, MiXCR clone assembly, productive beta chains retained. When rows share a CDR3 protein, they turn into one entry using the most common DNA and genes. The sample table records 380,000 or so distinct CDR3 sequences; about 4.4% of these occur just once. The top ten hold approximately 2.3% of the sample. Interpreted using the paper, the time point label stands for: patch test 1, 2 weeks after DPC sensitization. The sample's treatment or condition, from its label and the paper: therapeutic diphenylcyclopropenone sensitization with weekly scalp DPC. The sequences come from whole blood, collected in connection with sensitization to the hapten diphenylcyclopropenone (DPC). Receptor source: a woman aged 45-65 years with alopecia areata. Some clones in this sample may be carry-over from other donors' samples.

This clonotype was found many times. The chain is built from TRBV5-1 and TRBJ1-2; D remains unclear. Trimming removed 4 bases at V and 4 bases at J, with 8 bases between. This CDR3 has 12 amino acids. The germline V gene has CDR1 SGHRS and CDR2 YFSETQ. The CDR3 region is CASSPVGYGYTF. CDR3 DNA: TGCGCCAGCAGCCCGGTTGGCTATGGCTACACCTTC.

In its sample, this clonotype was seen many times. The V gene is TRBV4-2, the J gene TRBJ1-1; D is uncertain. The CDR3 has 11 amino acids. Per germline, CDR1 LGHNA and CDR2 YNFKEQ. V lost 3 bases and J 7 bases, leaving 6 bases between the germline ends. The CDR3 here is CASSQQFEAFF. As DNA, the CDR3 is TGTGCCAGCAGCCAGCAGTTTGAAGCTTTCTTT.

The CDR3 sequence: CSADGQGHSPDTQYF. CDR3 nucleotide sequence: TGCAGTGCTGATGGACAGGGGCACTCCCCAGATACGCAGTATTTT. The chain recombines TRBV20-1 with TRBJ2-3; 9 bases line up with TRBD1. Trimming took 5 bases from V and 4 from J; bases not matched to a gene: 10. Germline lookup yields CDR1 DFQATT and CDR2 SNEGSKA (reference sequence). This CDR3 has 15 residues.

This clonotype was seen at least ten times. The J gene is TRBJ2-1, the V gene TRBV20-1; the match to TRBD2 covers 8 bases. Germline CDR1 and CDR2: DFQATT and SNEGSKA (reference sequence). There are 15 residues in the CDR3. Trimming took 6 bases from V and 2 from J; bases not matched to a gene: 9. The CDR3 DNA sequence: TGCAGTGCGTTCGCGGGACTAGATCCCTACAATGAGCAGTTCTTC. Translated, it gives CSAFAGLDPYNEQFF.

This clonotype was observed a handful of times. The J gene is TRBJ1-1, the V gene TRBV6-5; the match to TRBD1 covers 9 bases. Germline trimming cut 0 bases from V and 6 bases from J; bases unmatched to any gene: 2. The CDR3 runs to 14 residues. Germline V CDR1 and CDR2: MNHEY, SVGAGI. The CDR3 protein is CASSYSGTGPEAFF. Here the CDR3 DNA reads TGTGCCAGCAGTTACTCGGGGACAGGGCCTGAAGCTTTCTTT.

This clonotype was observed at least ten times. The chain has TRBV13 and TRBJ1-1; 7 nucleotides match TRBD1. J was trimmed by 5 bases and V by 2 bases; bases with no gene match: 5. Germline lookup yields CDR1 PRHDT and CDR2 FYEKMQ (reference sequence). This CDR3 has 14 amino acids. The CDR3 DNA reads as TGTGCCAGCAGCTTACACAGGGGCAAAACTGAAGCTTTCTTT. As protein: CASSLHRGKTEAFF. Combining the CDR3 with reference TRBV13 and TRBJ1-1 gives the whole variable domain AAGVIQSPRHLIKEKRETATLKCYPIPRHDTVYWYQQGPGQDPQFLISFYEKMQSDKGSIPDRFSAQQFSDYHSELNMSSLELGDSALYFCASSLHRGKTEAFFGQGTRLTVV.

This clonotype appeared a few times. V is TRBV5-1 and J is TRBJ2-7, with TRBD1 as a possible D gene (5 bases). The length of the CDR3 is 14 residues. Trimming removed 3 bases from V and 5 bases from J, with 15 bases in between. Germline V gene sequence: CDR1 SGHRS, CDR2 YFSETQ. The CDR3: CASSWGPGSDEQYF. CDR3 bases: TGCGCCAGCAGCTGGGGCCCCGGCTCTGACGAGCAGTACTTC.

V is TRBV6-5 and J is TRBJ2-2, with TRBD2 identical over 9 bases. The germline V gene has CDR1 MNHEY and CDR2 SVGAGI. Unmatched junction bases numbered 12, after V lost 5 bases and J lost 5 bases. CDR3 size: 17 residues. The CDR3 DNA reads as TGTGCCAGCAGTAGCTCTCTAGCGGGGACGAGGACCGGGGAGCTGTTTTTT. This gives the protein CASSSSLAGTRTGELFF.

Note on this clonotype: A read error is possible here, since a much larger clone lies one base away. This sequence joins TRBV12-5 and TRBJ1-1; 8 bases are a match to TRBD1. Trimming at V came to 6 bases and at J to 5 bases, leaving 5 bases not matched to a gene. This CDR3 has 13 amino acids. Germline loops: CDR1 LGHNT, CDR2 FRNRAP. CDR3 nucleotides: TGTGCTAGTGGGGGGGACAGGCTAACTGAAGCTTTCTTT. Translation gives CASGGDRLTEAFF.

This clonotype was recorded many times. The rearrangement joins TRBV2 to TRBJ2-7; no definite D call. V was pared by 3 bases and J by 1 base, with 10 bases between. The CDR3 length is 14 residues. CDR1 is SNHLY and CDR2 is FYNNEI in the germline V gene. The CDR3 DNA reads TGTGCCAGCAGTGACCATCCGGCTTCCTACGAGCAGTACTTC. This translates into CASSDHPASYEQYF.

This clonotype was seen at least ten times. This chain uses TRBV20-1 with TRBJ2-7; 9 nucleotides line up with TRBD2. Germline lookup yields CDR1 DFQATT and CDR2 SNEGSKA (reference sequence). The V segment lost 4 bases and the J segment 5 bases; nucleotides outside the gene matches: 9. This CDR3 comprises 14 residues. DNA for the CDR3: TGCAGTGCTAAAGGCGGGAGGGAGAGTAACGAGCAGTACTTC. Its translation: CSAKGGRESNEQYF.

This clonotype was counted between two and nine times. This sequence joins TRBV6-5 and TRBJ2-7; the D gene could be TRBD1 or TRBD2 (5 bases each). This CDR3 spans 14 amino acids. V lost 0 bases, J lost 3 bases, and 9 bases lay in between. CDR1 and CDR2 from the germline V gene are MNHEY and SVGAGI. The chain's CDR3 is CASSYSWDGYEQYF. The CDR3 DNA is TGTGCCAGCAGTTACTCGTGGGACGGCTACGAGCAGTACTTC.

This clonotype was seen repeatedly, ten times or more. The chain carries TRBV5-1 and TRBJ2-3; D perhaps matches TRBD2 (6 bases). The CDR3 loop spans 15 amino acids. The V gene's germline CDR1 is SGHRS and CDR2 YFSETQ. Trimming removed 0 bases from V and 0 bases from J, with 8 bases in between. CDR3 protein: CASSLATSSTDTQYF. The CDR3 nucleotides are TGCGCCAGCAGCTTGGCCACTAGCAGCACAGATACGCAGTATTTT.

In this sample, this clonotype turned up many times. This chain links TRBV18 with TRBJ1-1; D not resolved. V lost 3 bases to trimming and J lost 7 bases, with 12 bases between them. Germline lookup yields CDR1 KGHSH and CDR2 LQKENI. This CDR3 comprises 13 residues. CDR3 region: CASSPGEKFEAFF. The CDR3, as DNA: TGTGCCAGCTCACCGGGCGAAAAGTTTGAAGCTTTCTTT.

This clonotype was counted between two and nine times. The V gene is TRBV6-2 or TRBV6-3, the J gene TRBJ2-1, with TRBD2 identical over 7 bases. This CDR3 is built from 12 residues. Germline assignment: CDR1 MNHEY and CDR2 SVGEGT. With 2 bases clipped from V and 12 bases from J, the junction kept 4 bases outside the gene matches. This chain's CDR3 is CASSYGQRGQFF. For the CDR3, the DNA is TGTGCCAGCAGTTACGGCCAGCGGGGGCAGTTCTTC.

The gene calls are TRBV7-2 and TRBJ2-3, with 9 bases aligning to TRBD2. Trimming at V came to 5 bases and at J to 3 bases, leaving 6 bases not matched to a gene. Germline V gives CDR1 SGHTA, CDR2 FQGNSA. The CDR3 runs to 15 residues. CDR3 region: CASSPPSGKTDTQYF. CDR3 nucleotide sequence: TGTGCCAGCAGCCCCCCTAGCGGGAAAACAGATACGCAGTATTTT.

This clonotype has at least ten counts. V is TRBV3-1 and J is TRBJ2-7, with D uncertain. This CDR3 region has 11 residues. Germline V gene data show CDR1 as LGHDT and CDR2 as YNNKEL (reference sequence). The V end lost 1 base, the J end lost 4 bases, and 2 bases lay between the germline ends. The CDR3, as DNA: TGTGCCAGCAGCCAAGGGTACGAGCAGTACTTC. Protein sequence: CASSQGYEQYF.

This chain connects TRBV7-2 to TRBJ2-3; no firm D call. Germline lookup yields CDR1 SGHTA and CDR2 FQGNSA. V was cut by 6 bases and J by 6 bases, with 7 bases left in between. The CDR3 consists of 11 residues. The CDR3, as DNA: TGTGCCAGCAGGTATATCGATACGCAGTATTTT. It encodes CASRYIDTQYF.

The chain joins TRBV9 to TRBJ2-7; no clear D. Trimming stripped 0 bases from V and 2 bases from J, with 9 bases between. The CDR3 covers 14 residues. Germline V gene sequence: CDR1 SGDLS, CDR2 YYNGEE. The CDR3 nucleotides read TGTGCCAGCAGCGTAGCGTCTGGGACCTACGAGCAGTACTTC. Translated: CASSVASGTYEQYF.

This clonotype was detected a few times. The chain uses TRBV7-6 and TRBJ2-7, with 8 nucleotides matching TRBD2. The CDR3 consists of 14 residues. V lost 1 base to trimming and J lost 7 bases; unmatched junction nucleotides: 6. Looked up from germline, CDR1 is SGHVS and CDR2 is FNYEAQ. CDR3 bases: TGTGCCAGCAGCTTAGTAGGTAGCGGGGAAGAGCAGTACTTC. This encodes CASSLVGSGEEQYF.

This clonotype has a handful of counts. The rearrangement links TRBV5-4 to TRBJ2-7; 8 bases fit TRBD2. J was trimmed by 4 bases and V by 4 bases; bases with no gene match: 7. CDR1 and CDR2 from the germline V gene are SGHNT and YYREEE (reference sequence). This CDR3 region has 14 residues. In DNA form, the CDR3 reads TGTGCCAGCAGCCCGGCCCCGGGAGGGTACGAGCAGTACTTC. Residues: CASSPAPGGYEQYF.

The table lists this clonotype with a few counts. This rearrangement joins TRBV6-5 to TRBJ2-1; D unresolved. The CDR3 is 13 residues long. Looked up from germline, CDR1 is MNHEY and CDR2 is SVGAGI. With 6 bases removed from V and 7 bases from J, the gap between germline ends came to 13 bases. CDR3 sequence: CASRIADLNEQFF. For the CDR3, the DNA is TGTGCCAGCAGAATAGCCGACTTAAATGAGCAGTTCTTC.

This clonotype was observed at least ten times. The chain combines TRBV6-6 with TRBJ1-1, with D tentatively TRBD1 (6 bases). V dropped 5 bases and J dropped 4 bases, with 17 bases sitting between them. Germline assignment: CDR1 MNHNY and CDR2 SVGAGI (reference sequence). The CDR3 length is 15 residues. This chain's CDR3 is CASSLDGGRLTEAFF. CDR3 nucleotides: TGTGCCAGCAGTCTGGACGGGGGCAGGCTCACTGAAGCTTTCTTT.

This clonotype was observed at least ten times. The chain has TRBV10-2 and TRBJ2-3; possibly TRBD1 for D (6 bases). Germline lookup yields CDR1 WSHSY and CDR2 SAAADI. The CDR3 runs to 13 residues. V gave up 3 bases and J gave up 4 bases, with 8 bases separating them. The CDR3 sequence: CASSEQGADTQYF. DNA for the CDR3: TGCGCCAGCAGTGAACAGGGCGCAGATACGCAGTATTTT.

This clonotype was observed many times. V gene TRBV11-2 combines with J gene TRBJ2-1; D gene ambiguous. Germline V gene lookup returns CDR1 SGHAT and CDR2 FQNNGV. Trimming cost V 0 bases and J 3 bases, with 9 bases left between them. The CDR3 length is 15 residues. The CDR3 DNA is TGTGCCAGCAGCTTAGAACTAACTCTCTACAATGAGCAGTTCTTC. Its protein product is CASSLELTLYNEQFF.